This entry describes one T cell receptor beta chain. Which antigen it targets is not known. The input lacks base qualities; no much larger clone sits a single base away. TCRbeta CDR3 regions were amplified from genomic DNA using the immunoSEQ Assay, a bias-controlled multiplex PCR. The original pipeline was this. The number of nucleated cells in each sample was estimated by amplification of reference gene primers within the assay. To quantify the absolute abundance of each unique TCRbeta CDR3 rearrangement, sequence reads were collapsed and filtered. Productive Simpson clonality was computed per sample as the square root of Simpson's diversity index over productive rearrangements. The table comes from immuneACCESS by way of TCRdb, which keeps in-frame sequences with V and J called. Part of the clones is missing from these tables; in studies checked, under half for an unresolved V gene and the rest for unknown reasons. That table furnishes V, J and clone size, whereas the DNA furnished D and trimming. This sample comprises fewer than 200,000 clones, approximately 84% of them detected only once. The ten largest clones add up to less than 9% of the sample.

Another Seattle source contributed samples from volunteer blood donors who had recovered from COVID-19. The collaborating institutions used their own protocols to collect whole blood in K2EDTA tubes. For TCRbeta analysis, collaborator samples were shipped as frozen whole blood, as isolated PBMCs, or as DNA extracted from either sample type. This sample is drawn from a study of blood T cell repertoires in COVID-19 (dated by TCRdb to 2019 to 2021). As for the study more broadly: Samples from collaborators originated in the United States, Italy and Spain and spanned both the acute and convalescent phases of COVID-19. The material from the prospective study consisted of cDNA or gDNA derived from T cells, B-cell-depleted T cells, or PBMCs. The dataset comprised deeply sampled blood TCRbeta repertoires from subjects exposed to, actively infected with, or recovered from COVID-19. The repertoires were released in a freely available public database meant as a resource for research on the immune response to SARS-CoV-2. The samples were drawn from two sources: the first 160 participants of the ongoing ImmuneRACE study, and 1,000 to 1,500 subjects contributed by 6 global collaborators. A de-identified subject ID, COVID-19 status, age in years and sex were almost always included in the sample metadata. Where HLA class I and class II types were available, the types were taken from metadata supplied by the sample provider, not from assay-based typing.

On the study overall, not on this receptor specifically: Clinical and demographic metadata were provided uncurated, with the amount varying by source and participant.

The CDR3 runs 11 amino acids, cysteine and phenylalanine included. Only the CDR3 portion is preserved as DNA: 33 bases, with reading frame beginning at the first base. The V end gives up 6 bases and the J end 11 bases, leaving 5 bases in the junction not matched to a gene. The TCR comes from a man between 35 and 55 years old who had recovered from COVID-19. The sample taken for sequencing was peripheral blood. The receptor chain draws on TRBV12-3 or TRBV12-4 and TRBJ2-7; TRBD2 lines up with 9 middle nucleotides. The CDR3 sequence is CASSSGTSKYF. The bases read TGTGCCAGCAGCTCAGGGACTAGCAAGTACTTC.